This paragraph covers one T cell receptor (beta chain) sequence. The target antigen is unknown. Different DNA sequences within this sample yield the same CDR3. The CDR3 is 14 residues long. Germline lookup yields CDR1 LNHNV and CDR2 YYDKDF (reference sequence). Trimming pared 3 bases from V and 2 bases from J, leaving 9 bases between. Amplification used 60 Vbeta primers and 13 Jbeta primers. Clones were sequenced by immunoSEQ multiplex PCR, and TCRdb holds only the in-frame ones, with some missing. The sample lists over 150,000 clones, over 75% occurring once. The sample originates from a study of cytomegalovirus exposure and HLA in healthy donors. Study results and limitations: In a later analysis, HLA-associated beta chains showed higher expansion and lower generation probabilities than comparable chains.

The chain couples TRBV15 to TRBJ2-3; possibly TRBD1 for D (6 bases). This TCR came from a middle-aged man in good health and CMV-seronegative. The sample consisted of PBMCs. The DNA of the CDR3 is TGTGCCACCAGCAGGGACAGAGCCACAGATACGCAGTATTTT. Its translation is CATSRDRATDTQYF.